A selection of T cell receptor beta chains follows, all from one sample in a study of blood T cell repertoires in COVID-19. Assay used: immunoSEQ multiplex PCR; TCRdb lists only in-frame clones, some missing. The sample holds 120,000 to 150,000 clones, about 87% seen once. The material sequenced was peripheral blood. The source is a man aged 55 to 69 with active or convalescent COVID-19. The CDR3 runs from the conserved cysteine through the conserved F or W. A D gene is named only where the DNA matches it firmly. The listing skips clone size in some rows; elsewhere it reads once, few, many or a size class.

j_call clone_size v_call d_call cdr3_nt cdr3_aa
TRBJ2-3 few TRBV7-9 TRBD1 TGTGCCAGCAGCTCAACCGGGACAGGGTCCACAGATACGCAGTATTTT CASSSTGTGSTDTQYF
TRBJ2-2 NA TRBV2 NA TGTGCCAGCAGCCTACAGGGAAACACCGGGGAGCTGTTTTTT CASSLQGNTGELFF
TRBJ2-7 once TRBV28 NA TGTGCCAGCAGTTTAGGGGGAGGTTTTAACGAGCAGTACTTC CASSLGGGFNEQYF
TRBJ2-7 once TRBV29-1 TRBD2 TGCAGCGTTTTTGCGGGAGGCTACGAGCAGTACTTC CSVFAGGYEQYF
TRBJ1-1 NA TRBV6-1 NA TGTGCCAGCAGTGAAGGGAGGAAGGCTGAAGCTTTCTTT CASSEGRKAEAFF
TRBJ2-7 NA TRBV6-5 TRBD1 TGTGCCAGCAAGCCGGACAGGGGAGTTTACGAGCAGTACTTC CASKPDRGVYEQYF
TRBJ1-2 few TRBV7-9 NA TGTGCCAGCAGCCGAGGAGAGGTTGGCGGCTACACCTTC CASSRGEVGGYTF
TRBJ2-7 once TRBV7-2 TRBD2 TGTGCCAGCAGCTTCCCTAGCGGGAGTCGCGAGCAGTACTTC CASSFPSGSREQYF
TRBJ1-1 NA TRBV18 NA TGTGCCAGCTCACTAGGGGCCTCGGTAGGCACTGAAGCTTTCTTT CASSLGASVGTEAFF
TRBJ2-7 NA TRBV4-2 TRBD2 TGTGCCAGCAGCCAAGGGTCCCCGACTAGCGTCACTTCCTACGAGCAGTACTTC CASSQGSPTSVTSYEQYF
TRBJ2-7 NA TRBV4-2 TRBD1 TGTGCCAGCAGCACAGGGGGCGCCTACGAGCAGTACTTC CASSTGGAYEQYF
TRBJ2-1 NA TRBV6-5 NA TGTGCCAGCAGTTTGCAACCGGGCGGGGACAATGAGCAGTTCTTC CASSLQPGGDNEQFF
TRBJ1-4 NA TRBV3-1/TRBV3-2 NA TGTGCCAGCAGCCCCGACCCGGGACTCCTTAATGAAAAACTGTTTTTT CASSPDPGLLNEKLFF
TRBJ2-7 once TRBV7-9 TRBD1 TGTGCCAGCAGCTTCTCAGGGGGAGTCTACGAGCAGTACTTC CASSFSGGVYEQYF